This is a list of T cell receptor beta chains from one sample in a study of T cells after yellow fever vaccination. MiXCR was run by TCRdb on the 5' RACE reads, yielding one entry per CDR3 protein. The sample consists of about 120,000 distinct CDR3 sequences, about 7.8% of them appearing once. Sequenced here: CD4+ T cells sorted from PBMCs, sampled more than 40 days after the first yellow fever vaccination. The receptors derive from a man aged 18 to 35 who received the YFV17D yellow fever vaccine. Both conserved end residues are part of each CDR3. D genes are given only for firm matches. Part of the rows lack a size; the others show once, few, many or a class for expanded clones.

CDR3aa: CASRTGGSYEQYF; CDR3nt: TGCGCCAGCAGAACGGGGGGCTCATACGAGCAGTACTTC; v_gene: TRBV5-1; abundance: .; d_gene: .; j_gene: TRBJ2-7
CDR3aa: CASSLAVTVNEQFF; CDR3nt: TGTGCCAGCAGCTTAGCGGTTACGGTCAATGAGCAGTTCTTC; v_gene: TRBV7-2; abundance: many; d_gene: .; j_gene: TRBJ2-1
CDR3aa: CASSRAIDYEQYF; CDR3nt: TGCGCCAGCAGCCGAGCGATAGACTACGAGCAGTACTTC; v_gene: TRBV4-3; abundance: many; d_gene: .; j_gene: TRBJ2-7
CDR3aa: CASRAGLAGGRRSNTDTQYF; CDR3nt: TGTGCCAGCAGAGCCGGACTAGCGGGGGGCCGACGATCTAACACAGATACGCAGTATTTT; v_gene: TRBV11-1; abundance: .; d_gene: TRBD2; j_gene: TRBJ2-3
CDR3aa: CASRWTSGETGELFF; CDR3nt: TGTGCCAGCAGGTGGACTAGCGGGGAGACCGGGGAGCTGTTTTTT; v_gene: TRBV11-1; abundance: .; d_gene: TRBD2; j_gene: TRBJ2-2
CDR3aa: CASSFLASGQETQYF; CDR3nt: TGTGCCAGCAGTTTCCTCGCTAGCGGGCAAGAGACCCAGTACTTC; v_gene: TRBV27; abundance: many; d_gene: TRBD2; j_gene: TRBJ2-5
CDR3aa: CASSLWARVDTQYF; CDR3nt: TGTGCCAGCAGTTTATGGGCTAGAGTGGATACGCAGTATTTT; v_gene: TRBV27; abundance: many; d_gene: .; j_gene: TRBJ2-3
CDR3aa: CSVSHTGKGSGYTF; CDR3nt: TGCAGCGTCTCGCATACAGGGAAGGGGAGCGGCTACACCTTC; v_gene: TRBV29-1; abundance: many; d_gene: .; j_gene: TRBJ1-2
CDR3aa: CASTPYMSTDTQYF; CDR3nt: TGTGCCAGCACCCCCTACATGAGCACAGATACGCAGTATTTT; v_gene: TRBV12-3/TRBV12-4; abundance: many; d_gene: .; j_gene: TRBJ2-3
CDR3aa: CASREDANQPQHF; CDR3nt: TGTGCCAGCAGGGAGGACGCCAATCAGCCCCAGCATTTT; v_gene: TRBV2; abundance: many; d_gene: .; j_gene: TRBJ1-5
CDR3aa: CASSRRRDRNNYGYTF; CDR3nt: TGTGCCAGCAGCAGACGCCGGGACAGGAATAACTATGGCTACACCTTC; v_gene: TRBV12-3/TRBV12-4; abundance: many; d_gene: TRBD1; j_gene: TRBJ1-2
CDR3aa: CSAREGGGFYGYTF; CDR3nt: TGCAGTGCTAGAGAGGGCGGCGGCTTCTATGGCTACACCTTC; v_gene: TRBV20-1; abundance: many; d_gene: .; j_gene: TRBJ1-2
CDR3aa: CASRYQHLSSDELNSPLHF; CDR3nt: TGCGCCAGCAGGTATCAACACTTAAGTTCGGACGAGTTGAATTCACCCCTCCACTTT; v_gene: TRBV4-3; abundance: .; d_gene: .; j_gene: TRBJ1-6
CDR3aa: CSVEDYLAGATQYF; CDR3nt: TGCAGCGTTGAAGATTATCTAGCGGGGGCAACGCAGTATTTT; v_gene: TRBV29-1; abundance: many; d_gene: TRBD2; j_gene: TRBJ2-3
CDR3aa: CASSVPPLGLEQYF; CDR3nt: TGTGCCAGCAGTGTTCCCCCTTTAGGGTTGGAGCAGTATTTT; v_gene: TRBV19; abundance: few; d_gene: .; j_gene: TRBJ2-3
CDR3aa: CATSRDYTTNYGYTF; CDR3nt: TGTGCCACCAGCAGAGATTATACCACTAACTATGGCTACACCTTC; v_gene: TRBV15; abundance: many; d_gene: .; j_gene: TRBJ1-2
CDR3aa: CSASLGTGRNQPQHF; CDR3nt: TGCAGTGCTAGTCTCGGGACAGGTCGCAATCAGCCCCAGCATTTT; v_gene: TRBV20-1; abundance: many; d_gene: TRBD1; j_gene: TRBJ1-5
CDR3aa: CASTGQDDYGYTF; CDR3nt: TGTGCCAGCACAGGACAGGATGACTATGGCTACACCTTC; v_gene: TRBV12-3/TRBV12-4; abundance: many; d_gene: TRBD1; j_gene: TRBJ1-2